These T cell receptor beta chains were read from a single sample in a study of cytomegalovirus exposure and HLA in healthy donors. Generated by immunoSEQ multiplex PCR, the TCRdb table keeps only in-frame clones and is missing some. The sample includes 150,000 to 200,000 clones, around 75% of them seen just once. The source material was PBMCs. The receptors shown here come from a male donor in good health and CMV-seropositive. The CDR3 runs from the conserved cysteine through the conserved F or W. The order of the fields is J gene, D gene, V gene, clone size, CDR3 length, CDR3 DNA, CDR3 protein. A D gene is named only where the DNA matches it firmly. Clone size is stated in some rows and not others, as once, few, many or a class when expanded.

TRBJ2-7	.	TRBV7-3	.	13	TGTGCCAGCAGTATGGGACAACGGTACGAGCAGTACTTC	CASSMGQRYEQYF
TRBJ2-7	TRBD1	TRBV7-6	.	16	TGTGCCAGCAGCTTATCTGGGACAGGGTCCACCTACGAGCAGTACTTC	CASSLSGTGSTYEQYF
TRBJ2-7	TRBD1	TRBV5-1	.	17	TGCGCCAGCAGCTTACCGGGACAGGGGAGTCTTGGCTACGAGCAGTACTTC	CASSLPGQGSLGYEQYF
TRBJ2-4	.	TRBV18	.	16	TGTGCCAGCTCATCCGATCACAGGTGGTCGGGCAACATTCAGTACTTC	CASSSDHRWSGNIQYF
TRBJ2-2	.	TRBV7-2	.	13	TGTGCCAGCAGCTTAGACTACACCGGGGAGCTGTTTTTT	CASSLDYTGELFF
TRBJ1-4	.	TRBV19	.	15	TGTGCCAGTAGTATAGGAGGGATATTAGACGAAAAACTGTTTTTT	CASSIGGILDEKLFF
TRBJ2-1	.	TRBV14	.	16	TGTGCCAGCAGCCAAAGGATTAGGGGCCGGGACAATGAGCAGTTCTTC	CASSQRIRGRDNEQFF
TRBJ1-6	.	TRBV7-2	.	14	TGTGCCAGCAGCTTTGTTAGGAGAGATTCACCCCTCCACTTT	CASSFVRRDSPLHF
TRBJ2-7	TRBD2	TRBV4-3	few	14	TGCGCCAGCAGCCAACTAGCGGGAGTCAACGAGCAGTACTTC	CASSQLAGVNEQYF
TRBJ2-3	TRBD1	TRBV5-4	.	13	TGTGCCAGCAGCTGGGGCGGACAGGGGGCGCAGTATTTT	CASSWGGQGAQYF
TRBJ2-7	TRBD2	TRBV5-4	.	16	TGTGCCAGCAGCTTGTCCAGCGGGGGGGTGGGATACGAGCAGTACTTC	CASSLSSGGVGYEQYF
TRBJ1-1	TRBD1	TRBV28	.	16	TGTGCCAGCAGCCCGCACGGACAGGGCATGAACACTGAAGCTTTCTTT	CASSPHGQGMNTEAFF
TRBJ2-7	TRBD1	TRBV28	.	11	TGTGCCACCGACAGGGACTACGAGCAGTACTTC	CATDRDYEQYF
TRBJ1-3	.	TRBV6-5	once	13	TGTGCCAGTAGACTAAGCTCTGGAAACACCATATATTTT	CASRLSSGNTIYF
TRBJ2-2	TRBD2	TRBV11-3	.	17	TGTGCCAGCAGCGCCGGACTAGCGGGGGGTAACACCGGGGAGCTGTTTTTT	CASSAGLAGGNTGELFF
TRBJ2-1	TRBD2	TRBV10-3	.	16	TGTGCCATCAGTGAGTCTAGAGCGGGATCCCGGGATGAGCAGTTCTTC	CAISESRAGSRDEQFF
TRBJ1-2	TRBD1	TRBV4-2	.	15	TGTGCCAGCAGCCAAGGACAGGGGGGGAACTATGGCTACACCTTC	CASSQGQGGNYGYTF
TRBJ1-6	TRBD1	TRBV6-1	.	14	TGTGCCAGCAGCAGGGACAGGGTTGATTCACCCCTCCACTTT	CASSRDRVDSPLHF
TRBJ1-1	.	TRBV9	.	15	TGTGCCAGCAGCGTAGACGGCAGGGAGAACACTGAAGCTTTCTTT	CASSVDGRENTEAFF
TRBJ2-7	TRBD2	TRBV7-9	.	16	TGTGCCAGCAGCCCTCCGATTAGCGGGAGGCCCGGCGAGCAGTACTTC	CASSPPISGRPGEQYF
TRBJ2-7	.	TRBV5-6	.	13	TGTGCCAGCAGCCCCACTCAGGGTTCCGAGCAGTACTTC	CASSPTQGSEQYF
TRBJ2-3	TRBD1	TRBV5-3	once	16	TGTGCCAGCTATGATGACCCGGGACAGGGCACAGATACGCAGTATTTT	CASYDDPGQGTDTQYF
TRBJ1-5	.	TRBV6-5	.	13	TGTGCCAGCAGTCCTAACAGCCTTCAGCCCCAGCATTTT	CASSPNSLQPQHF
TRBJ2-4	TRBD1	TRBV7-9	.	16	TGTGCCAGCAGCTTAGGAGGGACAGGGTTTGGGAACATTCAGTACTTC	CASSLGGTGFGNIQYF
TRBJ1-6	.	TRBV27	.	14	TGTGCCAGCAGTTTAGAACCGAGTAATTCACCCCTCCACTTT	CASSLEPSNSPLHF
TRBJ1-4	TRBD1	TRBV5-6	.	14	TGTGCCAGCAGCCCGGGACAGTCTAATGAAAAACTGTTTTTT	CASSPGQSNEKLFF
TRBJ2-7	.	TRBV6-1	.	14	TGTGCCAGCAGTGAAGCGGCGGTTTCCTACGAGCAGTACTTC	CASSEAAVSYEQYF
TRBJ2-3	.	TRBV5-6	.	14	TGTGCCAGCAGCCGGAGGGGTCTCACAGATACGCAGTATTTT	CASSRRGLTDTQYF
TRBJ2-7	.	TRBV10-3	.	13	TGTGCCATCAGTGTGCCTAGCGACTACGAGCAGTACTTC	CAISVPSDYEQYF
TRBJ1-2	.	TRBV6-5	.	13	TGTGCCAGCAGTGACAAAGCTAACTATGGCTACACCTTC	CASSDKANYGYTF
TRBJ2-3	.	TRBV7-9	.	13	TGTGCCAGCAACCGGGGTGGGGCAGATACGCAGTATTTT	CASNRGGADTQYF
TRBJ1-4	.	TRBV7-9	.	15	TGTGCCAGCAGCCCCACCCAGGCATCTAATGAAAAACTGTTTTTT	CASSPTQASNEKLFF
TRBJ2-5	.	TRBV7-8	.	20	TGTGCCAGCAGCCCGTACAGGGTCGCGGCGGGAGTTCGGTCGGGAGAGACCCAGTACTTC	CASSPYRVAAGVRSGETQYF
TRBJ1-5	.	TRBV7-2	once	13	TGTGCCAGCAGCCGAACAGGGACTCAGCCCCAGCATTTT	CASSRTGTQPQHF
TRBJ1-3	.	TRBV4-3	few	18	TGCGCCAGCAGCCAAGCGGGTTCAGGGGTAGCGTCCGGAAACACCATATATTTT	CASSQAGSGVASGNTIYF
TRBJ2-1	TRBD1	TRBV6-5	.	15	TGTGCCAGCAGTTCCGGGACAGGCTCCTACAATGAGCAGTTCTTC	CASSSGTGSYNEQFF
TRBJ2-3	TRBD2	TRBV19	.	15	TGTGCCAGTAGTTGGACTAGCGGGGGGGCAGATACGCAGTATTTT	CASSWTSGGADTQYF
TRBJ1-3	TRBD1	TRBV9	.	17	TGTGCCAGCAGCGCTAGCGTACAGGGGTCGGGCGGAAACACCATATATTTT	CASSASVQGSGGNTIYF